This TCR beta chain was sequenced during a study of blood T cell repertoires in COVID-19. Study in general: COVID-19 samples from acute and convalescent phases originated in the United States, Italy and Spain. From T cells, B-cell-depleted T cells, or PBMCs came the material, which was cDNA or gDNA.

Original data processing: Reference gene primer amplification in the assay estimated nucleated cell counts. Produced via immunoSEQ multiplex PCR; TCRdb's table is partial and in-frame only. From that table come the V and J calls and clone size; the DNA was used to work out D and trimming. The sample lists just over 650,000 clones; 85% to 90% were seen once. CDR1 is SNHLY, CDR2 FYNNEI, per germline. The CDR3 runs 17 residues. V was pared by 1 base and J by 2 bases, with 12 bases between. This sequence joins TRBV2 and TRBJ2-6, with D perhaps matching TRBD2 (5 bases). The source material was peripheral blood. The receptor was isolated from a woman between 18 and 29 years old with acute or convalescent COVID-19. In nucleotides, the CDR3 is TGTGCCAGCAGTGAAGTCGTCGAGGGTGCTGGGGCCAACGTCCTGACTTTC. It translates to CASSEVVEGAGANVLTF. Drawing the rest from reference TRBV2 and TRBJ2-6, the complete variable domain is EPEVTQTPSHQVTQMGQEVILRCVPISNHLYFYWYRQILGQKVEFLVSFYNNEISEKSEIFDDQFSVERPDGSNFTLKIRSTKLEDSAMYFCASSEVVEGAGANVLTFGAGSRLTVL.